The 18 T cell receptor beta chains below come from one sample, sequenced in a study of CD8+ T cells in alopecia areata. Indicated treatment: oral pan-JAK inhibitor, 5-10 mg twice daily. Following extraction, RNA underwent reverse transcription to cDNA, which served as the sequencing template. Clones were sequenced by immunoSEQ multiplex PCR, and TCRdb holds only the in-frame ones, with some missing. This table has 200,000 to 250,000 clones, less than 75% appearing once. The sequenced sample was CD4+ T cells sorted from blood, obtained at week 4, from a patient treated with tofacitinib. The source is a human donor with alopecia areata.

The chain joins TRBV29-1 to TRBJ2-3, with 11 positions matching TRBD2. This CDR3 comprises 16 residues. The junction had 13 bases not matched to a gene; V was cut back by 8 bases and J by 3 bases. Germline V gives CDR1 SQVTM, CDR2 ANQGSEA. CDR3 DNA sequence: TGCAGCATCCTCCCGCTAGCGGGGGGATTTACAGATACGCAGTATTTT. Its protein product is CSILPLAGGFTDTQYF.

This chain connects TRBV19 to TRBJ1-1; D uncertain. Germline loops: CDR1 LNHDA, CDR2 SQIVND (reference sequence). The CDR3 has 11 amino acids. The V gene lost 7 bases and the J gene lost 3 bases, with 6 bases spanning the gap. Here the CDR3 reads CASTLDTEAFF. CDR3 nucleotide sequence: TGTGCCAGTACATTGGACACTGAAGCTTTCTTT.

The CDR3 loop reads CASRERGGTDTQYF. The CDR3 bases are TGTGCCAGCAGGGAGCGGGGGGGCACAGATACGCAGTATTTT. The chain uses TRBV25-1 and TRBJ2-3; 9 nucleotides align to TRBD2. CDR3 size: 14 residues. The junction had 2 bases not matched to a gene; V was cut back by 6 bases and J by 1 base. Germline V gene lookup returns CDR1 MGHDK and CDR2 SYGVNS.

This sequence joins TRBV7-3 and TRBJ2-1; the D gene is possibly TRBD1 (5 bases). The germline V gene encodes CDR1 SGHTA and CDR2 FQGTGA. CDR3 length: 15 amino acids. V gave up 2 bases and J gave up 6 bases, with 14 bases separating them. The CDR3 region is CASSLGQGSFNEQFF. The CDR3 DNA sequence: TGTGCCAGCAGCTTAGGGCAGGGAAGTTTCAATGAGCAGTTCTTC.

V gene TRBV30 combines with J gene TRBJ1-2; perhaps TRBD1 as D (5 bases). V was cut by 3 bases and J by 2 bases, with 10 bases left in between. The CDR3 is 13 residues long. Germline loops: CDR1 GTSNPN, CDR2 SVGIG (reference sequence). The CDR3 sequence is CAWRGPRNYGYTF. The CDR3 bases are TGTGCCTGGAGGGGACCGAGAAACTATGGCTACACCTTC.

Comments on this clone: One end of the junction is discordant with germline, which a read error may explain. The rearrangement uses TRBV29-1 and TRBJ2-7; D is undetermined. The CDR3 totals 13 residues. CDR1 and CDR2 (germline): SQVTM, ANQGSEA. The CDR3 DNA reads TGCAGCGTAGAAGGCAATCGCCCCTACGAGCAGTACTTC. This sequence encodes CSVEGNRPYEQYF.

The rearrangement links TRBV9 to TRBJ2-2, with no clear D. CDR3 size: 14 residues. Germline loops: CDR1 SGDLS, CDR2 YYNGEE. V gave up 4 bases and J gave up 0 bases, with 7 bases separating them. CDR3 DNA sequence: TGTGCCAGCAGCCCTCAGACGAACACCGGGGAGCTGTTTTTT. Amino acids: CASSPQTNTGELFF.

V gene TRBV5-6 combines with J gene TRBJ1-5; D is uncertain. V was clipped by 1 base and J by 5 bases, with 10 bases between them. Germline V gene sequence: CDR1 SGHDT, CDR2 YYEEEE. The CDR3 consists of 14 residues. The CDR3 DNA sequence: TGTGCCAGCAGCTTGCGGGGAAGGGATCAGCCCCAGCATTTT. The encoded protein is CASSLRGRDQPQHF.

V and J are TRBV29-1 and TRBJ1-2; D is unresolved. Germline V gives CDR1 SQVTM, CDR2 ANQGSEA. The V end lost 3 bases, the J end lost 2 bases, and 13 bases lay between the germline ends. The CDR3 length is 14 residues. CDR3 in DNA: TGCAGCGTTGACACATCAAAGTTAAACTATGGCTACACCTTC. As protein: CSVDTSKLNYGYTF.

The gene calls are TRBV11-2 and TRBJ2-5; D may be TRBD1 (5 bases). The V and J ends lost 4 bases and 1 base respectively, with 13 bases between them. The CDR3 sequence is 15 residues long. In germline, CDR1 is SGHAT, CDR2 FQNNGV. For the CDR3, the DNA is TGTGCCAGCAGCTCCGGACAACAAGTCCAAGAGACCCAGTACTTC. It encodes CASSSGQQVQETQYF.

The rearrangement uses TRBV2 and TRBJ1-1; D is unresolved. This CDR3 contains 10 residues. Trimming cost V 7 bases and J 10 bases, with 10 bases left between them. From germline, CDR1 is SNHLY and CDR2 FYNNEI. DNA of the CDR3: TGTGCCAGCATGAACGGACGAGCTTTCTTT. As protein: CASMNGRAFF.

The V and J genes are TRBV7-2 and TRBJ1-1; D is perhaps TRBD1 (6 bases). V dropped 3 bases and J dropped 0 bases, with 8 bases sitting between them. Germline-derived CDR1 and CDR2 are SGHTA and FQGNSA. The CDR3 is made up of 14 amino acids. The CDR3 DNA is TGTGCCAGCAGCTTGCACAGGGTGAACACTGAAGCTTTCTTT. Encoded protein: CASSLHRVNTEAFF.

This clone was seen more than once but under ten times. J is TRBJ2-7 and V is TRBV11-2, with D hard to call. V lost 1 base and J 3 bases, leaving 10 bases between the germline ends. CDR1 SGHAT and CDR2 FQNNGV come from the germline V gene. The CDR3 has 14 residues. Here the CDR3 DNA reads TGTGCCAGCAGCTTAGGTGAACAAATCTACGAGCAGTACTTC. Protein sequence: CASSLGEQIYEQYF.

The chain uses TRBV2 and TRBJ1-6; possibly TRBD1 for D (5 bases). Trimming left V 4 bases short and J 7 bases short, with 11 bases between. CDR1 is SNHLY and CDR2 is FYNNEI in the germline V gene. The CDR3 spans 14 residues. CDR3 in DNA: TGTGCCAGCAGTGTATCCAGGGAGAATTCACCCCTCCACTTT. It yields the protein CASSVSRENSPLHF.

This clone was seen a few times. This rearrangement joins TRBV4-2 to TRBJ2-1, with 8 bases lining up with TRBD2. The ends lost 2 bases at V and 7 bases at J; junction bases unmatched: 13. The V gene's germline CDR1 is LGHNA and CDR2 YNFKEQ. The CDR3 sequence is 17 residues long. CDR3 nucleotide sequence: TGTGCCAGCAGCCAATCTCTCGGGAGGGGGAACCATAATGAGCAGTTCTTC. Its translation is CASSQSLGRGNHNEQFF.

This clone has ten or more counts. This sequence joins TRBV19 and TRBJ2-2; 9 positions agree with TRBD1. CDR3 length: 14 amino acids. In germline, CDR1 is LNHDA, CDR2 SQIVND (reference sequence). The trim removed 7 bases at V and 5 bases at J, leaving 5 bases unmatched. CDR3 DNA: TGTGCCAGTACGGGACAGGGAAGAACCGGGGAGCTGTTTTTT. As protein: CASTGQGRTGELFF. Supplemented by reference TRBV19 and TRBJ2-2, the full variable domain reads DGGITQSPKYLFRKEGQNVTLSCEQNLNHDAMYWYRQDPGQGLRLIYYSQIVNDFQKGDIAEGYSVSREKKESFPLTVTSAQKNPTAFYLCASTGQGRTGELFFGEGSRLTVL.

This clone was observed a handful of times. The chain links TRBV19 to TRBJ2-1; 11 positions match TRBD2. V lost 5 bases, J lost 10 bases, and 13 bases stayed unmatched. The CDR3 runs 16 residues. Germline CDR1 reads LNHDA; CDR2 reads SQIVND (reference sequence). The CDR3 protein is CASSPRTSGSKGEQFF. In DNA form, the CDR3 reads TGTGCCAGTAGTCCCCGGACTAGCGGGTCGAAGGGGGAGCAGTTCTTC.

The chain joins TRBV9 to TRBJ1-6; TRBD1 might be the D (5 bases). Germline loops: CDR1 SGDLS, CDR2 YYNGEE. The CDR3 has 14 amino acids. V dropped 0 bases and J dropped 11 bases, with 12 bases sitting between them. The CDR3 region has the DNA TGTGCCAGCAGCGTAGACACAGGCGAGGCACCCCTCCACTTT. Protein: CASSVDTGEAPLHF.